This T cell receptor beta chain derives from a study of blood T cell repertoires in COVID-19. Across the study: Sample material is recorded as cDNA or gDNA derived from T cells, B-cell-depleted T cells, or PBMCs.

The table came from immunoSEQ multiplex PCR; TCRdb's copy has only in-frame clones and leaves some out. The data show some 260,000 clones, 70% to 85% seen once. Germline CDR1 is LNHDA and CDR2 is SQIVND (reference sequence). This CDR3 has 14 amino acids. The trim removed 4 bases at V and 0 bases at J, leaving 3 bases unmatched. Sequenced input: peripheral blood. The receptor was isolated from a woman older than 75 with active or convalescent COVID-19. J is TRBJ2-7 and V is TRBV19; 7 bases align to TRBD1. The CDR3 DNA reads TGTGCCAGTAGTAGGGACAGTATCTCCTACGAGCAGTACTTC. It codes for CASSRDSISYEQYF.